This TCR beta chain comes out of a study of control samples from healthy donors and cancer patients. The CDR3 length is 13 residues. Trimming removed 4 bases from V and 8 bases from J, with 12 bases in between. Germline values: CDR1 SGHDN, CDR2 FVKESK. The method was immunoSEQ multiplex PCR; TCRdb's version includes in-frame clones alone and lacks a portion of them. Here the sample spans 120,000 or so clones, 87% being singletons. The chain recombines TRBV14 with TRBJ2-4, with D uncertain. The sequence derives from a man aged 35-49 years in good health. Sequenced input: blood. CDR3 loop: CASSLGSGHIQYF. The DNA of the CDR3 is TGTGCCAGCAGCCTTGGGTCGGGCCACATTCAGTACTTC.